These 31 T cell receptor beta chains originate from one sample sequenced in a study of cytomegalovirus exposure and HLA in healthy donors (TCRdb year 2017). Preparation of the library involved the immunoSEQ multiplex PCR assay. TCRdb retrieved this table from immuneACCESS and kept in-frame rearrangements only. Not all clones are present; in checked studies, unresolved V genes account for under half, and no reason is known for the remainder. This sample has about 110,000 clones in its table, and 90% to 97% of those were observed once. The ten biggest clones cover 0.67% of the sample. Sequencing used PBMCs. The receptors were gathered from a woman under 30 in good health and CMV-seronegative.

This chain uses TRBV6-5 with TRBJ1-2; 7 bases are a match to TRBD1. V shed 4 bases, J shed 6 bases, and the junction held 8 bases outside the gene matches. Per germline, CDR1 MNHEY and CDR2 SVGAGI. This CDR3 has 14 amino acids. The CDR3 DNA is TGTGCCAGCAGTTCAGACAGGGTGTCGGATGGCTACACCTTC. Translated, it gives CASSSDRVSDGYTF.

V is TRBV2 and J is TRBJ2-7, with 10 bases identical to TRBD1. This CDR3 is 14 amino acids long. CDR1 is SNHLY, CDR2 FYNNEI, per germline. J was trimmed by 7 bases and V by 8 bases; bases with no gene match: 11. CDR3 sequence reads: CASGWGQGTGEQYF. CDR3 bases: TGTGCCAGCGGATGGGGACAGGGGACAGGAGAGCAGTACTTC.

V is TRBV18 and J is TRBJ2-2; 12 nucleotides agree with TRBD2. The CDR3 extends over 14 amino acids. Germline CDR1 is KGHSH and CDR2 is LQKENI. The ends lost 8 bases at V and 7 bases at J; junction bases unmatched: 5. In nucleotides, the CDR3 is TGTGCCAGCCCCGGACTAGCGGGGATCGGGGAGCTGTTTTTT. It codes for CASPGLAGIGELFF.

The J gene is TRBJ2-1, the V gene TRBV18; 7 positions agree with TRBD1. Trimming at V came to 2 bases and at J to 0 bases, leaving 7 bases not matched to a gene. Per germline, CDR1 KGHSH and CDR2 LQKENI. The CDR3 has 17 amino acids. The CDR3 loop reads CASSPVGQTNSYNEQFF. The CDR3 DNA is TGTGCCAGCTCACCAGTGGGACAGACGAACTCCTACAATGAGCAGTTCTTC.

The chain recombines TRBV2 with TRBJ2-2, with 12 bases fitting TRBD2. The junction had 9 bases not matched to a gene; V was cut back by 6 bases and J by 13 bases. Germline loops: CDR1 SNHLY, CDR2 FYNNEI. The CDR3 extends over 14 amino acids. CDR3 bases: TGTGCCAGCAGATGGACTAGCGGGGACCTTTCGCTGTTTTTT. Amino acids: CASRWTSGDLSLFF.

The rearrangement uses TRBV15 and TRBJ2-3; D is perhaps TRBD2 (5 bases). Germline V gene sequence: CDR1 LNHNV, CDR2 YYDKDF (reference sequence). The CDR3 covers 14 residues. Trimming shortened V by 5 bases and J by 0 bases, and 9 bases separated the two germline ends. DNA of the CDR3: TGTGCCACCAGCCCCCCGGGGAGCACAGATACGCAGTATTTT. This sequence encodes CATSPPGSTDTQYF.

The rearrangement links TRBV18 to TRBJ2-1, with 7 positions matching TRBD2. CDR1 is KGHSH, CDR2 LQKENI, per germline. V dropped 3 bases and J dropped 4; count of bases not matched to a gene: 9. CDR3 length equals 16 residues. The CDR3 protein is CASSPPAGLSYNEQFF. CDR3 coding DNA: TGTGCCAGCTCACCGCCAGCGGGGTTGAGTTACAATGAGCAGTTCTTC.

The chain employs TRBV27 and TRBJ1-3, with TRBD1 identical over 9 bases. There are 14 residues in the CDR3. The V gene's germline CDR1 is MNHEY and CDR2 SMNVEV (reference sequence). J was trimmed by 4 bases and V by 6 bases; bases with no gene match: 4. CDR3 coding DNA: TGTGCCAGCAGCGGGACAGGGAGAGGAAACACCATATATTTT. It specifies CASSGTGRGNTIYF.

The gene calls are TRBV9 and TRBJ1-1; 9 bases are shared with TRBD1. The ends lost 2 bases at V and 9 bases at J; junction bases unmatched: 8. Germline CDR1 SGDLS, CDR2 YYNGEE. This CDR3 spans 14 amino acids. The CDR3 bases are TGTGCCAGCAGCGTGGTCCCGGGACAGGGCCAAGCTTTCTTT. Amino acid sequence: CASSVVPGQGQAFF.

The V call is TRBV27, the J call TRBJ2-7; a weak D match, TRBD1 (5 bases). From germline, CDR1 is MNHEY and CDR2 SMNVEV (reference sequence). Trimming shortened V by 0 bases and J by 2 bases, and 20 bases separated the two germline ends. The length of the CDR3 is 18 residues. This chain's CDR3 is CASSLSSAGVSGPYEQYF. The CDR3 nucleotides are TGTGCCAGCAGTTTATCATCGGCTGGTGTTTCAGGGCCCTACGAGCAGTACTTC.

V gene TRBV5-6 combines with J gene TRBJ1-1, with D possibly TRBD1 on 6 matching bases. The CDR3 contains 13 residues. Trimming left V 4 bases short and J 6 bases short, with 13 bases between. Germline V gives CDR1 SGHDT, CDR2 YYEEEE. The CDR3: CASSVKGGAEAFF. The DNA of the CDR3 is TGTGCCAGCAGCGTCAAGGGGGGGGCTGAAGCTTTCTTT.

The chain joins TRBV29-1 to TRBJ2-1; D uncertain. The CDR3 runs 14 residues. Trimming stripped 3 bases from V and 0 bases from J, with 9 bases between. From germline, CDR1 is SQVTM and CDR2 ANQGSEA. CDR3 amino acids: CSVDGLLSYNEQFF. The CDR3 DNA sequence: TGCAGCGTTGACGGTTTACTCTCCTACAATGAGCAGTTCTTC.

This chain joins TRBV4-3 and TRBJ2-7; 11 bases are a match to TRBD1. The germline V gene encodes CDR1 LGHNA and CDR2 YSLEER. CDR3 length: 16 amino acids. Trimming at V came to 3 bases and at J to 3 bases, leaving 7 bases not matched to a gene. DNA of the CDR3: TGCGCCAGCAGCCAGATTACCGGGACAGGGGGCTACGAGCAGTACTTC. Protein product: CASSQITGTGGYEQYF.

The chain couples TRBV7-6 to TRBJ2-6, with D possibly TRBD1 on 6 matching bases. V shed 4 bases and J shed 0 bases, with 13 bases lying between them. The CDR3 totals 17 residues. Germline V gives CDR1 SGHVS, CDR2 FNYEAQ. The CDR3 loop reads CASSSRGTSSGANVLTF. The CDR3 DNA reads TGTGCCAGCAGCTCGAGGGGGACCAGCTCTGGGGCCAACGTCCTGACTTTC.

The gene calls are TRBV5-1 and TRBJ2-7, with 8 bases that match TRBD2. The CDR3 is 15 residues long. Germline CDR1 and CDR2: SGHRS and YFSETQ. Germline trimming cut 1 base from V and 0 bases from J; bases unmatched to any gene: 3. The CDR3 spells CASSLSGGFSYEQYF. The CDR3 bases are TGCGCCAGCAGCTTGAGCGGGGGTTTCTCCTACGAGCAGTACTTC.

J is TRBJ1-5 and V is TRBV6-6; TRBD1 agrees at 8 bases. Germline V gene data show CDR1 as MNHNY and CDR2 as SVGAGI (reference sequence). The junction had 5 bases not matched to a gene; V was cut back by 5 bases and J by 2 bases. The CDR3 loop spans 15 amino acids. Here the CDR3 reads CASSHGTGRNQPQHF. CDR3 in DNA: TGTGCCAGCAGTCACGGGACAGGCCGCAATCAGCCCCAGCATTTT.

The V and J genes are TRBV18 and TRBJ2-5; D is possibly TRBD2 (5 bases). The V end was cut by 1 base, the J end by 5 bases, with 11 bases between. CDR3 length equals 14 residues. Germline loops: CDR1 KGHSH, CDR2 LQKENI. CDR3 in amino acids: CASSPRDYPETQYF. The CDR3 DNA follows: TGTGCCAGCTCACCACGCGACTATCCGGAGACCCAGTACTTC.

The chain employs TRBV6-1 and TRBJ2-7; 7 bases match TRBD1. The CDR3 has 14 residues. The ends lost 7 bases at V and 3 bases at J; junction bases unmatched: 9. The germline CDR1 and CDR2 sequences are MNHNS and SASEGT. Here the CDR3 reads CASIQRTGDYEQYF. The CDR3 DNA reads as TGTGCCAGCATACAAAGGACAGGTGACTACGAGCAGTACTTC.

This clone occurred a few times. The CDR3 nucleotides are TGTGCCAGCAGGGGGGTAAGGGAGGGCTATGGCTACACCTTC. It codes for CASRGVREGYGYTF. The chain recombines TRBV27 with TRBJ1-2; D perhaps matches TRBD1 (5 bases). CDR1 is MNHEY, CDR2 SMNVEV, per germline (reference sequence). The V end lost 6 bases, the J end lost 4 bases, and 15 bases lay between the germline ends. The CDR3 is 14 amino acids.

The CDR3 protein is CASYSGNTIYF. CDR3 nucleotide sequence: TGTGCCAGCTATTCGGGAAACACCATATATTTT. The V call is TRBV28, the J call TRBJ1-3; the D is unclear. CDR1 MDHEN and CDR2 SYDVKM come from the germline V gene. Between the trimmed V and J ends, which lost 8 bases and 4 bases, there was a span of 6 bases. The CDR3 has 11 residues.

As DNA, the CDR3 is TGTGCCAGCAGTGAAGGGTACAGGCCCTATGGCTACACCTTC. Protein: CASSEGYRPYGYTF. This chain uses TRBV6-1 with TRBJ1-2; TRBD1 is a possible D gene (5 bases). This CDR3 region has 14 residues. CDR1 and CDR2 from the germline V gene are MNHNS and SASEGT. V lost 1 base, J lost 4 bases, and 10 bases lay in between.

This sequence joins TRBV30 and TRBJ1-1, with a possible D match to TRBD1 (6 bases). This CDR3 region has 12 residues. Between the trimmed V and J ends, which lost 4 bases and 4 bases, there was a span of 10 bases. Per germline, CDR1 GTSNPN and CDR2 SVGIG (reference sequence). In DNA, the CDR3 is TGTGCCTGGAAGGCACAGGGCACTGAAGCTTTCTTT. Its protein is CAWKAQGTEAFF.

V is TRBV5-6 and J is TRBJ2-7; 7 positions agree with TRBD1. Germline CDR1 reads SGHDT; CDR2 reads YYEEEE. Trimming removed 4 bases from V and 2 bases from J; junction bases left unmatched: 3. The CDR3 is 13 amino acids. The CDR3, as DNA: TGTGCCAGCAGCCCGGACAGGACCTACGAGCAGTACTTC. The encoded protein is CASSPDRTYEQYF.

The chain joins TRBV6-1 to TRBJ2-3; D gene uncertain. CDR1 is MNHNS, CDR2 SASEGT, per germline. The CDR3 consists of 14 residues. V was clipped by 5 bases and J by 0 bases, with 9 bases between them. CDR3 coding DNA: TGTGCCAGCAGTATGCGACAAAGCACAGATACGCAGTATTTT. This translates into CASSMRQSTDTQYF.

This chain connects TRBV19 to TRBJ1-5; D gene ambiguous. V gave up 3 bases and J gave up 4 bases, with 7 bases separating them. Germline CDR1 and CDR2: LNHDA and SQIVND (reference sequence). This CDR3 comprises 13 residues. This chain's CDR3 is CASSIADNQPQHF. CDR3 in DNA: TGTGCCAGTAGTATCGCAGATAATCAGCCCCAGCATTTT. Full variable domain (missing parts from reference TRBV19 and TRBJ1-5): DGGITQSPKYLFRKEGQNVTLSCEQNLNHDAMYWYRQDPGQGLRLIYYSQIVNDFQKGDIAEGYSVSREKKESFPLTVTSAQKNPTAFYLCASSIADNQPQHFGDGTRLSIL.

The CDR3 loop is CASSFTGGQNLQFF. Written as DNA, the CDR3 is TGCGCCAGCAGCTTTACGGGGGGCCAAAATTTGCAGTTCTTC. This chain joins TRBV5-1 and TRBJ2-1; a possible D gene is TRBD2 (7 bases). V lost 2 bases and J lost 12, with 18 bases in between. The germline V gene encodes CDR1 SGHRS and CDR2 YFSETQ. The CDR3 length is 14 residues. Together with reference TRBV5-1 and TRBJ2-1, the CDR3 gives the full variable domain: KAGVTQTPRYLIKTRGQQVTLSCSPISGHRSVSWYQQTPGQGLQFLFEYFSETQRNKGNFPGRFSGRQFSNSRSEMNVSTLELGDSALYLCASSFTGGQNLQFFGPGTRLTVL.

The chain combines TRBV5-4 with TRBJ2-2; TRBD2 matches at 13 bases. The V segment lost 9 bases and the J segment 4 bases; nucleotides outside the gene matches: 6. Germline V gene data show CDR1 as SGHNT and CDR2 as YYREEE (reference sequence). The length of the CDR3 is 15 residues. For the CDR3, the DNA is TGTGCCATCACTAGCGGGGGGGTTGGCACCGGGGAGCTGTTTTTT. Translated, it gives CAITSGGVGTGELFF.

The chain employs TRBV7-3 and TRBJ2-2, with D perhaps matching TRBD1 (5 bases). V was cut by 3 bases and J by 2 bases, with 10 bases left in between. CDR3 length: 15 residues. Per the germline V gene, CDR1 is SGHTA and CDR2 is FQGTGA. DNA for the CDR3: TGTGCCAGCAGCTTGGCCCAGGGAAACACCGGGGAGCTGTTTTTT. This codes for CASSLAQGNTGELFF.

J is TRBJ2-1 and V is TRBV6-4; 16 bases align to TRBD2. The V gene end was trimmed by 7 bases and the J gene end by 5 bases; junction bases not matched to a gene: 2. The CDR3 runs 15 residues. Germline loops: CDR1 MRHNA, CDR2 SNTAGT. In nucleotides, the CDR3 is TGTGCCAGCAAAGGGACTAGCGGGGGGGACAATGAGCAGTTCTTC. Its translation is CASKGTSGGDNEQFF.

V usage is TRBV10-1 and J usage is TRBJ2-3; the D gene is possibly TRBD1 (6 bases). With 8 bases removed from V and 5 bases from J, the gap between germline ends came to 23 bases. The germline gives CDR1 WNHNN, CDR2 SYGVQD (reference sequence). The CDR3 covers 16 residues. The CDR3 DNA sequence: TGCGCCAGCGGGGGCAGGGGCATTCCGAGGGGAGATACGCAGTATTTT. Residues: CASGGRGIPRGDTQYF.

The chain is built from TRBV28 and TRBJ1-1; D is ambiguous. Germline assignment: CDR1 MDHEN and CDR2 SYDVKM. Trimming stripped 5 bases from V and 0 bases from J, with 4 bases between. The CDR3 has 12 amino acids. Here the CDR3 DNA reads TGTGCCAGCAGTCTAATGAACACTGAAGCTTTCTTT. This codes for CASSLMNTEAFF. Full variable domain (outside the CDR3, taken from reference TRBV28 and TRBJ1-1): DVKVTQSSRYLVKRTGEKVFLECVQDMDHENMFWYRQDPGLGLRLIYFSYDVKMKEKGDIPEGYSVSREKKERFSLILESASTNQTSMYLCASSLMNTEAFFGQGTRLTVV.